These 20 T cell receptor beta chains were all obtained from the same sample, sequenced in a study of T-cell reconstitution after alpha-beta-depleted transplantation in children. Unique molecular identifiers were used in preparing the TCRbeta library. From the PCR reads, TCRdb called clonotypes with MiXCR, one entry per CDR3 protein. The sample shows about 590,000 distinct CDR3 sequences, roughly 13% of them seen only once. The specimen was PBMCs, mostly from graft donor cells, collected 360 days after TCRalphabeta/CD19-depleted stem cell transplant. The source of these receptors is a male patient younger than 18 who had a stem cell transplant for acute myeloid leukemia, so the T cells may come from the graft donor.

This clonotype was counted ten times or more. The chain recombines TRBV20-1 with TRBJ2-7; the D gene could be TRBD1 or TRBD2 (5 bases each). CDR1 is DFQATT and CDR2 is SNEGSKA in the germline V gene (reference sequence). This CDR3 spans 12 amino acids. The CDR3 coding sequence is TGCAGCGCCCACTGGGGGAGCTACGAGCAGTACTTC. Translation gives CSAHWGSYEQYF.

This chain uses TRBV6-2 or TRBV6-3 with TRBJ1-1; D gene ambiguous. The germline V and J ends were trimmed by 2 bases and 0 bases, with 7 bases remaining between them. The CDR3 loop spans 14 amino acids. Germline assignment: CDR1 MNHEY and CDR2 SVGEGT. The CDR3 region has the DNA TGTGCCAGCAGTTACACGGGGTTGAACACTGAAGCTTTCTTT. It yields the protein CASSYTGLNTEAFF.

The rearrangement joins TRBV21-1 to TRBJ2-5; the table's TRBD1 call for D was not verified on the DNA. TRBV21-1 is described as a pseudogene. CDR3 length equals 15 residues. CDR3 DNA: TGTGCCAGCAGCAAAGCCCCAGGGGAGCCGGAGACCCAGTACTTC. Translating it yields CASSKAPGEPETQYF.

The CDR3 region is CASSYLDRRKLFF. CDR3 DNA: TGTGCCAGCAGTTACCTGGACCGACGAAAACTGTTTTTT. The J gene is TRBJ1-4, the V gene TRBV6-5; D remains unclear. CDR3 length: 13 residues. V was pared by 2 bases and J by 10 bases, with 11 bases between. CDR1 MNHEY and CDR2 SVGAGI come from the germline V gene.

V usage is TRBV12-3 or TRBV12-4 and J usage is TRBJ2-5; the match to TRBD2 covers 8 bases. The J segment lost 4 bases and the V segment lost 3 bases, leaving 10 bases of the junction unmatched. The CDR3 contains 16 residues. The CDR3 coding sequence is TGTGCCAGCAGTTTTCTACCGACTAGCGTCAGAGAGACCCAGTACTTC. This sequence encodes CASSFLPTSVRETQYF.

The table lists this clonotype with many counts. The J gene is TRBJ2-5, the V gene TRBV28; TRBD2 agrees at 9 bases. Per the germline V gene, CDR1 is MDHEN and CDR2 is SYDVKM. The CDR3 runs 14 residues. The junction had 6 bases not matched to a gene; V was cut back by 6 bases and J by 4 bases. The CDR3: CASSLAGGGETQYF. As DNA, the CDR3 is TGTGCCAGCAGCCTCGCGGGGGGGGGAGAGACCCAGTACTTC.

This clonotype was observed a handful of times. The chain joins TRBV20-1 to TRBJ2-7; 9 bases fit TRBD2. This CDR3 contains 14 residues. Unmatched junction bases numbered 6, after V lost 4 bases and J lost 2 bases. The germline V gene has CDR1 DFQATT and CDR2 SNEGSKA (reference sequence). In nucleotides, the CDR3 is TGCAGTGCTATTGAGACTAGCGGACCCTACGAGCAGTACTTC. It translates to CSAIETSGPYEQYF.

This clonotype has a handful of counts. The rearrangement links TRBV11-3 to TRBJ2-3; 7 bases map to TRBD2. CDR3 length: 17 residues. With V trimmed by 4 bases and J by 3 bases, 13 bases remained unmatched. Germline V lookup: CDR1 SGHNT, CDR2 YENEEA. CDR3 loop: CASSSRRGKKQTDTQYF. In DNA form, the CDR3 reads TGTGCCAGCAGCTCTAGGCGGGGGAAAAAACAGACAGATACGCAGTATTTT. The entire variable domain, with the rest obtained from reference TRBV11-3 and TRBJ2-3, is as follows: EAGVVQSPRYKIIEKKQPVAFWCNPISGHNTLYWYLQNLGQGPELLIRYENEEAVDDSQLPKDRFSAERLKGVDSTLKIQPAELGDSAVYLCASSSRRGKKQTDTQYFGPGTRLTVL.

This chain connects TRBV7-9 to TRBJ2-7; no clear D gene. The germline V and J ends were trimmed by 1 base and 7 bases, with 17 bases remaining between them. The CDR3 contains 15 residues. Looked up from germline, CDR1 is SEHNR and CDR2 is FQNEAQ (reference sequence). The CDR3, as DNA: TGTGCCAGCAGCTTAGTCGGCTTGACTGCAGGAGAGCAGTACTTC. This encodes CASSLVGLTAGEQYF.

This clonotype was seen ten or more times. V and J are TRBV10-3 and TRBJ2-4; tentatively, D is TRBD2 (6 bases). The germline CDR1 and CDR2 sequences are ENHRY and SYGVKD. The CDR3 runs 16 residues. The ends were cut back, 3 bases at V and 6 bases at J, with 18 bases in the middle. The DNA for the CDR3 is TGTGCCATCAGTGACCCACTAGACGGGGGACCAAACATTCAGTACTTC. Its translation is CAISDPLDGGPNIQYF.

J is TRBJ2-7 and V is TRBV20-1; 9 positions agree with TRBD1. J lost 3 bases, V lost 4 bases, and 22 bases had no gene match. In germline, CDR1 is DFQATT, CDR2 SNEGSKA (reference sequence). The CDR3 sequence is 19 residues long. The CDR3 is CSATWGRGQGTLPSYEQYF. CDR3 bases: TGCAGTGCTACCTGGGGTCGGGGACAGGGTACTCTCCCTAGCTACGAGCAGTACTTC.

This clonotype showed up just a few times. CDR3 DNA: TGTGCCAGCACCCTCCTAGCGGGAACCTACAATGAGCAGTTCTTC. Translated, it gives CASTLLAGTYNEQFF. The chain links TRBV28 to TRBJ2-1, with 9 bases fitting TRBD2. Germline V gene data show CDR1 as MDHEN and CDR2 as SYDVKM. The ends lost 7 bases at V and 2 bases at J; junction bases unmatched: 6. The CDR3 is 15 residues long.

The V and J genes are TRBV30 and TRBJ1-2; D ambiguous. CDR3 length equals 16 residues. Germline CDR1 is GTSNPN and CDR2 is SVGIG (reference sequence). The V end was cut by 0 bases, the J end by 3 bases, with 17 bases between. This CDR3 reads CAWSVRTQRTDYGYTF. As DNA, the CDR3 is TGTGCCTGGAGTGTACGAACGCAAAGGACGGACTATGGCTACACCTTC.

This CDR3 is CASSFDGVSYNEQFF. CDR3 nucleotide sequence: TGTGCCAGCAGTTTCGACGGAGTCTCCTACAATGAGCAGTTCTTC. The gene calls are TRBV12-3 or TRBV12-4 and TRBJ2-1; no definite D call. With 3 bases removed from V and 0 bases from J, the gap between germline ends came to 9 bases. This CDR3 is built from 15 residues.

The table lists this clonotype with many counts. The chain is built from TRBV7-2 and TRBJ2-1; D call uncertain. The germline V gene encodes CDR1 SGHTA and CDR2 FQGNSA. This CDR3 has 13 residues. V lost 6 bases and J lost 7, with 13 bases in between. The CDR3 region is CASSHPRWNEQFF. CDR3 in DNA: TGTGCCAGCAGTCACCCAAGGTGGAATGAGCAGTTCTTC.

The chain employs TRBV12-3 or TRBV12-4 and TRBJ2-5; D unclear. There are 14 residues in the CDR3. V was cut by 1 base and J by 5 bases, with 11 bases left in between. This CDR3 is CASSLVILGETQYF. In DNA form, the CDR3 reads TGTGCCAGCAGTTTAGTCATCCTCGGGGAGACCCAGTACTTC.

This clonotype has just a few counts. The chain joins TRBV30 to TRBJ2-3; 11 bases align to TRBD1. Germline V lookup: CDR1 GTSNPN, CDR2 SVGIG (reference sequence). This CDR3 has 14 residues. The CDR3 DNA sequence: TGTGGCACCGGACAGGGGGCAAGCACAGATACGCAGTATTTT. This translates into CGTGQGASTDTQYF.

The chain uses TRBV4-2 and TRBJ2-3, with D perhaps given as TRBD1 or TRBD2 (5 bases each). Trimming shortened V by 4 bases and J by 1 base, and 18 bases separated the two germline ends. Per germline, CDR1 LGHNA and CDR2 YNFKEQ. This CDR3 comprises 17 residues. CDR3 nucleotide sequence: TGTGCCAGCAGCCCAACAAATCGGGGACCAGGCACAGATACGCAGTATTTT. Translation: CASSPTNRGPGTDTQYF.

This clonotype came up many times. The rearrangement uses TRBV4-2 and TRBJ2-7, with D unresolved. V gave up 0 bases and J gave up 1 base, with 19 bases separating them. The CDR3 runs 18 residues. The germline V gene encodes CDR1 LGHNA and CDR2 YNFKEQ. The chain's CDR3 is CASSQDLPLGVLSYEQYF. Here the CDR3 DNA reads TGTGCCAGCAGCCAAGATCTCCCACTTGGCGTTCTTTCCTACGAGCAGTACTTC.

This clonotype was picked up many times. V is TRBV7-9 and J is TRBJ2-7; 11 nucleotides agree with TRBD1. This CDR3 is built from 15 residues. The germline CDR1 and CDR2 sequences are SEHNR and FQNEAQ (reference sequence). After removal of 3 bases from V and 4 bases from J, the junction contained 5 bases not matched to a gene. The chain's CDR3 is CASSFGTGGAYEQYF. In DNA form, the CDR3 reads TGTGCCAGCAGCTTCGGGACAGGGGGAGCGTACGAGCAGTACTTC.